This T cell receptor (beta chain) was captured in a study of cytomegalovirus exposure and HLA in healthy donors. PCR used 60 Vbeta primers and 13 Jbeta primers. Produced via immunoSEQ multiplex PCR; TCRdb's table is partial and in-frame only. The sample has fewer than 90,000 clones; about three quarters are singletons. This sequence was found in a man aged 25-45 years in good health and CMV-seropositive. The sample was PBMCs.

CDR3 residues: CASSITSQPGEQYF. The CDR3 nucleotides are TGTGCCAGTAGTATTACATCCCAGCCGGGCGAGCAGTACTTC. This chain joins TRBV19 and TRBJ2-7; no firm D call. The germline CDR1 and CDR2 sequences are LNHDA and SQIVND (reference sequence). The ends were cut back, 3 bases at V and 6 bases at J, with 15 bases in the middle. This CDR3 has 14 residues.